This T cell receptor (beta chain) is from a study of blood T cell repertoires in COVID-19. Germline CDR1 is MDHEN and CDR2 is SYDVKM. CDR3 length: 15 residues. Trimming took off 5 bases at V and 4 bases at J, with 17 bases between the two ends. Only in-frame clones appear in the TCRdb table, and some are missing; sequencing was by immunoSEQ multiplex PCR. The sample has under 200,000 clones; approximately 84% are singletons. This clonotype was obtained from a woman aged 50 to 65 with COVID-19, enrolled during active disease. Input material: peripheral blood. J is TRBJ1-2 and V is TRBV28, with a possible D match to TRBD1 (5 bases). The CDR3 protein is CASSRGTGWAYGYTF. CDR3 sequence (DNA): TGTGCCAGCAGTAGGGGTACAGGCTGGGCCTATGGCTACACCTTC.